What follows are 7 T cell receptor beta chains derived from one specimen sequenced in a study of tumor-infiltrating lymphocytes in primary liver carcinoma. Reverse transcription of about 0.5 ug total RNA with a constant-region primer produced TCR beta cDNA. The TCR beta library was amplified through three nested multiplex PCR rounds in a modified ARM-PCR procedure. TRBV1-TRBV30 forward and Cbeta reverse primers drove the first two approximately 10-cycle rounds. MiXCR was run by TCRdb on the multiplex PCR reads, yielding one entry per CDR3 protein. The sample comprises a few hundred thousand distinct CDR3 sequences, 50% to 75% of which are singletons, and 15% to 20% rests with the top ten. The study extracted blood RNA from unsorted whole blood and also extracted germline DNA. The sample taken for sequencing was peripheral blood. The source of these receptors is a woman aged 30 to 39 with primary liver carcinoma and hepatitis B virus infection.

This chain uses TRBV28 with TRBJ2-1; D remains ambiguous. Germline assignment: CDR1 MDHEN and CDR2 SYDVKM. The V end lost 5 bases, the J end lost 0 bases, and 17 bases lay between the germline ends. CDR3 length: 17 residues. The CDR3 sequence is CASSHRGKRSSYNEQFF. The CDR3 region has the DNA TGTGCCAGCAGTCACCGTGGTAAGCGCAGCTCCTACAATGAGCAGTTCTTC.

The chain joins TRBV12-5 to TRBJ2-1; possible D gene TRBD2, 5 bases. CDR1 is LGHNT, CDR2 FRNRAP, per germline. The CDR3 loop spans 13 amino acids. Trimming stripped 3 bases from V and 16 bases from J, with 19 bases between. The CDR3 is CASGLGPGNGHFF. As DNA, the CDR3 is TGTGCTAGTGGTTTAGGGCCCGGGAATGGGCACTTCTTC. The complete variable domain, with remaining parts taken from reference TRBV12-5 and TRBJ2-1, reads DARVTQTPRHKVTEMGQEVTMRCQPILGHNTVFWYRQTMMQGLELLAYFRNRAPLDDSGMPKDRFSAEMPDATLATLKIQPSEPRDSAVYFCASGLGPGNGHFFGPGTRLTVL.

This clonotype appeared a few times. The V gene is TRBV6-6, the J gene TRBJ2-7; D remains ambiguous. Trimming removed 0 bases from V and 4 bases from J, with 7 bases in between. CDR1 and CDR2 from the germline V gene are MNHNY and SVGAGI (reference sequence). The CDR3 sequence is 13 residues long. CDR3 sequence (DNA): TGTGCCAGCAGTTACTCACTACTGTACGAGCAGTACTTC. This codes for CASSYSLLYEQYF.

This clonotype was observed a handful of times. The CDR3 DNA follows: TGTGCCAGCAGTCGGGACGGTCCGCGTGTAGAAGCTTTCTTT. Amino acids: CASSRDGPRVEAFF. The gene calls are TRBV6-5 and TRBJ1-1, with D maybe TRBD1 (5 bases). Deletions cut 5 bases from V and 8 bases from J, with 18 bases between. CDR1 and CDR2 (germline): MNHEY, SVGAGI. The CDR3 totals 14 residues.

There are a few counts of this clonotype. Possible read error: a much larger clone is one base away. The chain is built from TRBV4-1 and TRBJ1-2, with 7 bases aligning to TRBD1. Per the germline V gene, CDR1 is MGHRA and CDR2 is YSYEKL. The CDR3 contains 15 residues. CDR3 coding DNA: TGCGCCAACAGCGCCCACCGGGACAGTAACTATGGCTACACCTTC. Translated, it gives CANSAHRDSNYGYTF.

Points on this clonotype: Compared with germline, one end of the junction differs, possibly owing to a read error. The V and J genes are TRBV12-3 or TRBV12-4 and TRBJ1-2; the match to TRBD1 covers 10 bases. The CDR3 is 16 residues long. In nucleotides, the CDR3 is TGTGCCAGCAGTTTAGCCCGACAGGGGGCCGGCTATGACTACACCTTC. It specifies CASSLARQGAGYDYTF.

Concerning this clonotype: A read error is likely, as this CDR3 ends without the conserved phenylalanine or tryptophan. The chain couples TRBV12-3 or TRBV12-4 to TRBJ1-1; TRBD1 matches at 7 bases. This CDR3 contains 14 residues. CDR3 sequence: CASSFQGVRTEAFC. Here the CDR3 DNA reads TGTGCCAGTAGTTTTCAGGGGGTAAGGACTGAAGCTTTCTGT.